These 21 T cell receptor beta chains were all obtained from the same sample, sequenced in a study of blood T cell repertoires in COVID-19. Profiling relied on immunoSEQ multiplex PCR, and the TCRdb table lists in-frame clones only, not all of them. The repertoire includes approximately 270,000 clones, roughly 90% of them detected once, and 0.75% to 0.9% sits in the top ten. Input material: peripheral blood. The receptors were sampled from a man aged 25-40 years with acute or convalescent COVID-19.

The V call is TRBV4-1, the J call TRBJ2-7; 9 nucleotides line up with TRBD1. CDR3 length equals 15 residues. V gave up 1 base and J gave up 5 bases; unmatched junction bases: 6. Germline V gives CDR1 MGHRA, CDR2 YSYEKL. The CDR3, as DNA: TGCGCCAGCAGCCAAGTCGGGACAGGGTTCGACGAGCAGTACTTC. Protein sequence: CASSQVGTGFDEQYF.

The chain couples TRBV5-6 to TRBJ2-1; no clear D gene. Per the germline V gene, CDR1 is SGHDT and CDR2 is YYEEEE. The CDR3 runs 13 residues. V was shortened by 3 bases and J by 0 bases, with 4 bases between the two germline ends. CDR3 nucleotides: TGTGCCAGCAGCTATTACTCCTACAATGAGCAGTTCTTC. This codes for CASSYYSYNEQFF. The full variable domain, rest sourced from reference TRBV5-6 and TRBJ2-1, is DAGVTQSPTHLIKTRGQQVTLRCSPKSGHDTVSWYQQALGQGPQFIFQYYEEEERQRGNFPDRFSGHQFPNYSSELNVNALLLGDSALYLCASSYYSYNEQFFGPGTRLTVL.

The V and J genes are TRBV7-8 and TRBJ2-7; TRBD2 might be the D (5 bases). Per germline, CDR1 SGHVS and CDR2 FQNEAQ. This CDR3 has 13 residues. V was shortened by 2 bases and J by 4 bases, with 9 bases between the two germline ends. The CDR3 region is CASSLYGEYEQYF. Here the CDR3 DNA reads TGTGCCAGCAGCTTATACGGGGAGTACGAGCAGTACTTC.

Concerning this clone: A much larger clone is a single base away; this may be a read error. The chain recombines TRBV5-6 with TRBJ1-5; no firm D call. The germline V gene has CDR1 SGHDT and CDR2 YYEEEE. The germline V and J ends were trimmed by 0 bases and 0 bases, with 7 bases remaining between them. The CDR3 is 15 amino acids. The CDR3 DNA follows: TGTGCCAGCAGCTTGGGAGGGTATAGCAATCAGCCCCAGCATTTT. This encodes CASSLGGYSNQPQHF.

The V and J genes are TRBV28 and TRBJ2-7; D is unclear. Germline CDR1 and CDR2: MDHEN and SYDVKM. V lost 6 bases and J lost 2, with 11 bases in between. The length of the CDR3 is 13 residues. The CDR3 DNA sequence: TGTGCCAGCAGCGCCCCGGGTACCTACGAGCAGTACTTC. Protein sequence: CASSAPGTYEQYF. Variable domain in full (rest from reference TRBV28 and TRBJ2-7): DVKVTQSSRYLVKRTGEKVFLECVQDMDHENMFWYRQDPGLGLRLIYFSYDVKMKEKGDIPEGYSVSREKKERFSLILESASTNQTSMYLCASSAPGTYEQYFGPGTRLTVT.

In its sample, this clone was seen once. The V gene is TRBV19, the J gene TRBJ1-6; D is unresolved. Per germline, CDR1 LNHDA and CDR2 SQIVND (reference sequence). The V end lost 3 bases, the J end lost 8 bases, and 5 bases lay between the germline ends. This CDR3 spans 12 amino acids. This CDR3 is CASSMAHSPLHF. The CDR3 nucleotides are TGTGCCAGTAGTATGGCCCATTCACCCCTCCACTTT.

The V gene is TRBV30, the J gene TRBJ1-6, with D perhaps matching TRBD1 (6 bases). Germline V gene sequence: CDR1 GTSNPN, CDR2 SVGIG (reference sequence). Trimming shortened V by 0 bases and J by 6 bases, and 9 bases separated the two germline ends. The CDR3 extends over 14 amino acids. For the CDR3, the DNA is TGTGCCTGGAGTGTCAGGGGTTCTAATTCACCCCTCCACTTT. It is translated as CAWSVRGSNSPLHF. Drawing the rest from reference TRBV30 and TRBJ1-6, the complete variable domain is SQTIHQWPATLVQPVGSPLSLECTVEGTSNPNLYWYRQAAGRGLQLLFYSVGIGQISSEVPQNLSASRPQDRQFILSSKKLLLSDSGFYLCAWSVRGSNSPLHFGNGTRLTVT.

With respect to this clone: The identical CDR3 is also encoded by other nucleotide sequences in the sample. The DNA of the CDR3 is TGTGCCAGCAGCTTAGATCGGAACACTGAAGCTTTCTTT. Residues: CASSLDRNTEAFF. This sequence joins TRBV7-9 and TRBJ1-1; D gene ambiguous. Germline CDR1 is SEHNR and CDR2 is FQNEAQ (reference sequence). V was shortened by 1 base and J by 1 base, with 4 bases between the two germline ends. The CDR3 contains 13 residues.

The chain recombines TRBV9 with TRBJ1-6; the D is unclear. V was clipped by 4 bases and J by 2 bases, with 7 bases between them. CDR1 is SGDLS, CDR2 YYNGEE, per germline. The CDR3 sequence is 14 residues long. CDR3 in amino acids: CASSYVPYNSPLHF. CDR3 nucleotides: TGTGCCAGCAGCTATGTTCCCTATAATTCACCCCTCCACTTT. Combining the CDR3 with reference TRBV9 and TRBJ1-6 gives the whole variable domain DSGVTQTPKHLITATGQRVTLRCSPRSGDLSVYWYQQSLDQGLQFLIQYYNGEERAKGNILERFSAQQFPDLHSELNLSSLELGDSALYFCASSYVPYNSPLHFGNGTRLTVT.

The rearrangement uses TRBV6-5 and TRBJ1-2; possibly TRBD1 for D (5 bases). Trimming took off 0 bases at V and 7 bases at J, with 9 bases between the two ends. Looked up from germline, CDR1 is MNHEY and CDR2 is SVGAGI. The CDR3 loop spans 13 amino acids. CDR3 sequence reads: CASSYSTVAGYTF. CDR3 coding DNA: TGTGCCAGCAGTTACTCGACAGTTGCTGGCTACACCTTC.

The V call is TRBV5-1, the J call TRBJ2-1; D may be TRBD2 (6 bases). There are 15 residues in the CDR3. Germline values: CDR1 SGHRS, CDR2 YFSETQ. Between the trimmed V and J ends, which lost 6 bases and 7 bases, there was a span of 20 bases. The CDR3 protein is CASKSGWDPGNEQFF. CDR3 coding DNA: TGCGCCAGCAAAAGCGGGTGGGATCCGGGGAATGAGCAGTTCTTC.

This chain links TRBV5-1 with TRBJ2-5; 7 bases align to TRBD1. The V gene's germline CDR1 is SGHRS and CDR2 YFSETQ. J gave up 1 base and V 0 bases, and 3 bases lay outside the gene matches. The CDR3 loop spans 15 amino acids. The CDR3 sequence is CASSLGGTVQETQYF. In DNA form, the CDR3 reads TGCGCCAGCAGCTTGGGAGGGACAGTCCAAGAGACCCAGTACTTC.

This chain joins TRBV29-1 and TRBJ1-1, with TRBD1 matching over 8 bases. The junction had 3 bases not matched to a gene; V was cut back by 6 bases and J by 0 bases. The CDR3 contains 13 residues. Germline CDR1 SQVTM, CDR2 ANQGSEA. The CDR3 here is CSVRQGMNTEAFF. For the CDR3, the DNA is TGCAGCGTACGACAGGGGATGAACACTGAAGCTTTCTTT. Full variable domain (outside the CDR3, taken from reference TRBV29-1 and TRBJ1-1): SAVISQKPSRDICQRGTSLTIQCQVDSQVTMMFWYRQQPGQSLTLIATANQGSEATYESGFVIDKFPISRPNLTFSTLTVSNMSPEDSSIYLCSVRQGMNTEAFFGQGTRLTVV.

This rearrangement joins TRBV14 to TRBJ2-7, with TRBD1 matching over 9 bases. J lost 3 bases, V lost 5 bases, and 5 bases had no gene match. Germline lookup yields CDR1 SGHDN and CDR2 FVKESK. The CDR3 totals 14 residues. The CDR3 sequence is CASSTGTGYYEQYF. In DNA form, the CDR3 reads TGTGCCAGCAGCACCGGGACAGGGTACTACGAGCAGTACTTC. Supplemented by reference TRBV14 and TRBJ2-7, the full variable domain reads EAGVTQFPSHSVIEKGQTVTLRCDPISGHDNLYWYRRVMGKEIKFLLHFVKESKQDESGMPNNRFLAERTGGTYSTLKVQPAELEDSGVYFCASSTGTGYYEQYFGPGTRLTVT.

This chain links TRBV7-9 with TRBJ1-3; the D is unclear. The CDR3 loop spans 12 amino acids. The germline gives CDR1 SEHNR, CDR2 FQNEAQ (reference sequence). V was trimmed by 4 bases and J by 4 bases, leaving 5 bases between them. The CDR3 spells CASSYEGNTIYF. CDR3 bases: TGTGCCAGCAGCTACGAGGGAAACACCATATATTTT.

The chain joins TRBV5-1 to TRBJ1-5; D ambiguous. The CDR3 is made up of 13 amino acids. Germline CDR1 is SGHRS and CDR2 is YFSETQ. V dropped 4 bases and J dropped 8 bases, with 13 bases sitting between them. CDR3 sequence reads: CASSPGTGEPQHF. In DNA form, the CDR3 reads TGCGCCAGCAGCCCCGGTACCGGAGAGCCCCAGCATTTT.

V is TRBV18 and J is TRBJ1-5; 9 bases line up with TRBD1. CDR3 length: 16 amino acids. Germline lookup yields CDR1 KGHSH and CDR2 LQKENI. The V and J ends lost 4 bases and 2 bases, in that order; junction bases with no gene match: 6. Here the CDR3 reads CASSLTGGSGNQPQHF. The CDR3 region has the DNA TGTGCCAGCTCACTAACAGGGGGCTCGGGCAATCAGCCCCAGCATTTT.

The chain carries TRBV7-2 and TRBJ2-7; 13 positions match TRBD2. Germline trimming cut 4 bases from V and 4 bases from J; bases unmatched to any gene: 13. CDR3 length equals 18 residues. Germline lookup yields CDR1 SGHTA and CDR2 FQGNSA. CDR3 loop: CASSSPPGLAGLVYEQYF. In DNA form, the CDR3 reads TGTGCCAGCAGCTCCCCACCGGGACTAGCGGGGTTAGTATACGAGCAGTACTTC.

The rearrangement joins TRBV5-5 to TRBJ1-4; D ambiguous. V lost 0 bases and J 10 bases, leaving 22 bases between the germline ends. Germline V lookup: CDR1 SGHKS, CDR2 YYEKEE (reference sequence). The CDR3 spans 17 residues. CDR3 in amino acids: CASSLGDLAGSGGKLFF. CDR3 bases: TGTGCCAGCAGCTTGGGCGATTTAGCAGGCTCCGGAGGAAAACTGTTTTTT.

The chain couples TRBV28 to TRBJ2-7, with 13 bases identical to TRBD2. Trimming removed 3 bases from V and 6 bases from J; junction bases left unmatched: 14. The CDR3 sequence is 18 residues long. Germline V gene lookup returns CDR1 MDHEN and CDR2 SYDVKM. The CDR3 region has the DNA TGTGCCAGCAGTTTGCACTCCGTGACTAGCGGGAGGTTATCCGAGCAGTACTTC. Translation: CASSLHSVTSGRLSEQYF.

The gene calls are TRBV20-1 and TRBJ1-2, with TRBD1 as a possible D gene (6 bases). The CDR3 totals 11 residues. Germline CDR1 is DFQATT and CDR2 is SNEGSKA (reference sequence). Trimming removed 1 base from V and 8 bases from J, with 8 bases in between. CDR3 sequence reads: CSARVRGGYTF. CDR3 in DNA: TGCAGTGCTAGAGTTAGGGGGGGCTACACCTTC.